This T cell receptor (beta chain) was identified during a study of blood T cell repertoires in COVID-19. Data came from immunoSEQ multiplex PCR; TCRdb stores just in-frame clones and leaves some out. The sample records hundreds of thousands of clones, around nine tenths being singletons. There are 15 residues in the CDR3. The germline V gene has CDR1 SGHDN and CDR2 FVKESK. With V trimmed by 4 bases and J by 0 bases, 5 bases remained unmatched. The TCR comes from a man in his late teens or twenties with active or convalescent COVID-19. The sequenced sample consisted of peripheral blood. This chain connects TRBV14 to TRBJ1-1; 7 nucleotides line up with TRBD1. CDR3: CASSRNRGLNTEAFF. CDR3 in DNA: TGTGCCAGCAGCCGTAACAGGGGATTGAACACTGAAGCTTTCTTT.